This T cell receptor (beta chain) is from a study of molecular identifiers for immune sequencing clone quantification. In TCRdb, the PCR reads were re-called with MiXCR into one record per CDR3 protein. The sample lists 97,000 or so distinct CDR3 sequences, under 40% occurring once. With regard to this clonotype: The junction shows a germline mismatch at one end, possibly a read error.

This CDR3 is built from 15 residues. CDR1 is MNHEY, CDR2 SMNVEV, per germline (reference sequence). Sequencing input: naive CD8+ T cells from blood, with Jurkat cell RNA spiked in. Described subset: FACS-sorted CD8+CD4-CCR7+CD45RA+ naive T cells. The sequence was collected from a human donor in good health. Some libraries in this study had Jurkat cell RNA spiked in. This chain uses TRBV27 with TRBJ1-1; D not resolved. The CDR3 sequence is CASSLLKGMNTEAYF. DNA for the CDR3: TGTGCCAGCAGTTTGTTAAAGGGAATGAACACTGAAGCTTACTTT.